Sequencing of this T cell receptor beta chain was carried out in a study of cytomegalovirus exposure and HLA in healthy donors. Study observations and caveats: What a later analysis showed was that several of the most significant clusters appeared linked to common viral pathogens.

Primers for the PCR totalled 60 Vbeta and 13 Jbeta. Some clones are missing from TCRdb's copy, which holds only in-frame ones; the method was immunoSEQ multiplex PCR. The repertoire consists of 200,000 to 300,000 clones, with 84% occurring once and the leading ten covering 1.5% to 2.5%. J was trimmed by 0 bases and V by 1 base; bases with no gene match: 5. Germline lookup yields CDR1 SGHAT and CDR2 FQNNGV. This CDR3 region has 16 residues. Comment on this clone: Its cognate antigen is unknown.

The chain is built from TRBV11-2 and TRBJ2-7; 8 nucleotides align to TRBD2. The sequencing input was PBMCs. The sequence was obtained from a woman between 35 and 50 years old in good health and CMV-seropositive. The CDR3 spells CASSLVGGRSSYEQYF. CDR3 DNA sequence: TGTGCCAGCAGCTTAGTGGGCGGGAGGAGCTCCTACGAGCAGTACTTC.